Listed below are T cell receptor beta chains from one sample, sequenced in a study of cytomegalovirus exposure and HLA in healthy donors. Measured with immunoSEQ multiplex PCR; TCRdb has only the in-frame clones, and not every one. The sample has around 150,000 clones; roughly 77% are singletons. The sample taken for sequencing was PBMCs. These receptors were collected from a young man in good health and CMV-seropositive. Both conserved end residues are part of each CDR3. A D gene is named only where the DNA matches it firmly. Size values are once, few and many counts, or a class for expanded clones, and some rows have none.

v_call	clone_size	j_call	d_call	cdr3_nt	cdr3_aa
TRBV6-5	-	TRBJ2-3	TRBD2	TGTGCCAGCAGGCTAGCGGGAGGGCCGGATACGCAGTATTTT	CASRLAGGPDTQYF
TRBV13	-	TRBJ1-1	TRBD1	TGTGCCAGCAGCTTAGGGACAGGGGGCCATTTGGGGGCTTTCTTT	CASSLGTGGHLGAFF
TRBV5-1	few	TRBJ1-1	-	TGCGCCAGCAGCTTGGCCGGGACATTGAACACTGAAGCTTTCTTT	CASSLAGTLNTEAFF
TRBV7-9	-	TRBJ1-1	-	TGTGCCAGCAGCGTCGTTGAGGGTTCGGGCACTGAAGCTTTCTTT	CASSVVEGSGTEAFF
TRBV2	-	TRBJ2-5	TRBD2	TGTGCCAGCAGTTTTACTAGCGGGACGGAGACCCAGTACTTC	CASSFTSGTETQYF
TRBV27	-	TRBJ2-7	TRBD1	TGTGCCAGCAGTAGGAGACCGGGACAGGGGTACGAGCAGTACTTC	CASSRRPGQGYEQYF
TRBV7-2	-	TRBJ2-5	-	TGTGCCAGCAGCGTAACTAGACGGGAGACCCAGTACTTC	CASSVTRRETQYF
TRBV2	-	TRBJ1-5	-	TGTGCCAGCAGCCCTCTAGGCAGGACACCTACCCTCAGGTGGCATTTT	CASSPLGRTPTLRWHF
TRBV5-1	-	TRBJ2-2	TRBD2	TGCGCCAGCAGCTTGGTCCTAGCGGGACGGACCGGGGAGCTGTTTTTT	CASSLVLAGRTGELFF
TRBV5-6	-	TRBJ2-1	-	TGTGCCAGCAGCTTGGGCCTCAGATCACTAGATCTCTACAATGAGCAGTTCTTC	CASSLGLRSLDLYNEQFF
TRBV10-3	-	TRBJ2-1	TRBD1	TGTGCCATCAGTGTACGGACAGGGGCTTCCAATGAGCAGTTCTTC	CAISVRTGASNEQFF
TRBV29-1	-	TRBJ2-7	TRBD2	TGCAGCGTTCGTAGGGAGCCGGGCGGCGGGAGCGAGCAGTACTTC	CSVRREPGGGSEQYF
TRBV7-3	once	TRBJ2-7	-	TGTGCCAGCAGCCCGTGGCAGGGGTCCTACGAGCAGTACTTC	CASSPWQGSYEQYF
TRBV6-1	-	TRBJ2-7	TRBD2	TGTGCCAGCAGTGAACAGGGACTAGCGCAGATAGGCTCCTACGAGCAGTACTTC	CASSEQGLAQIGSYEQYF
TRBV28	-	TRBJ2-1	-	TGTGCCAGCAGTCCGCAGCGTAATGAGCAGTTCTTC	CASSPQRNEQFF
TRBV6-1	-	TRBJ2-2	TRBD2	TGTGCCAGCAGTGAATGGCTAGCGGAGAACACCGGGGAGCTGTTTTTT	CASSEWLAENTGELFF